Below are 24 T cell receptor beta chains sequenced from a single sample in a study of early stage breast cancer tumors. Assay used: immunoSEQ multiplex PCR; TCRdb lists only in-frame clones, some missing. The profile covers approximately 31,000 clones, with 74% appearing a single time and around 10% taken by the ten largest. The sample taken for sequencing was breast tumor tissue. Receptors were obtained from a person in their thirties with breast cancer.

The rearrangement uses TRBV5-4 and TRBJ2-7; D may be TRBD2 (6 bases). The CDR3 runs to 15 residues. Trimming removed 2 bases at V and 3 bases at J, with 15 bases between. From germline, CDR1 is SGHNT and CDR2 YYREEE (reference sequence). In DNA, the CDR3 is TGTGCCAGCAGCTTTGGGGGGATTGGGCTCTACGAGCAGTACTTC. It is translated as CASSFGGIGLYEQYF.

This chain uses TRBV6-1 with TRBJ1-3, with a weak D call TRBD1 (5 bases). The V end lost 7 bases, the J end lost 2 bases, and 9 bases lay between the germline ends. This CDR3 region has 13 residues. Looked up from germline, CDR1 is MNHNS and CDR2 is SASEGT. CDR3 in amino acids: CASNRGAGNTIYF. The CDR3 nucleotides read TGTGCCAGCAATCGGGGGGCTGGAAACACCATATATTTT.

The V gene is TRBV18, the J gene TRBJ2-1; 10 bases match TRBD1. Germline values: CDR1 KGHSH, CDR2 LQKENI. The CDR3 has 14 amino acids. With 6 bases clipped from V and 8 bases from J, the junction kept 7 bases outside the gene matches. CDR3 region: CASSRQGAADEQFF. CDR3 sequence (DNA): TGTGCCAGCTCCCGACAGGGGGCAGCGGATGAGCAGTTCTTC.

This clone was found once. The chain carries TRBV5-1 and TRBJ2-3; no clear D. Germline CDR1 reads SGHRS; CDR2 reads YFSETQ. V lost 5 bases and J 1 base, leaving 11 bases between the germline ends. The CDR3 length is 14 residues. The CDR3 spells CASSKGDGTDTQYF. DNA for the CDR3: TGCGCCAGCAGTAAGGGTGATGGCACAGATACGCAGTATTTT.

This clone came up a few times. The chain links TRBV6-5 to TRBJ1-4, with D perhaps matching TRBD1 (6 bases). Trimming removed 6 bases at V and 8 bases at J, with 13 bases between. The CDR3 covers 13 residues. Germline V gene data show CDR1 as MNHEY and CDR2 as SVGAGI. The CDR3 bases are TGTGCCAGCAGGGCCGGACAGCGGGAAAAACTGTTTTTT. Protein product: CASRAGQREKLFF.

The rearrangement links TRBV7-3 to TRBJ1-6, with D maybe TRBD1 (6 bases). Trimming removed 6 bases from V and 7 bases from J, with 10 bases in between. Germline CDR1 reads SGHTA; CDR2 reads FQGTGA. The CDR3 loop spans 13 amino acids. The CDR3 bases are TGTGCCAGCAGTGGACAGAGGAATTCACCCCTCCACTTT. This gives the protein CASSGQRNSPLHF.

V and J are TRBV6-6 and TRBJ1-5, with 7 nucleotides matching TRBD1. Germline CDR1 and CDR2: MNHNY and SVGAGI (reference sequence). V lost 6 bases to trimming and J lost 0 bases; unmatched junction nucleotides: 5. The CDR3 spans 15 residues. CDR3: CASRRDSSSNQPQHF. The CDR3 nucleotides are TGTGCCAGCAGGAGGGACAGCAGTAGCAATCAGCCCCAGCATTTT.

By its share, this clone is medium-sized (0.01 to 0.1%). This chain joins TRBV23-1 and TRBJ2-7, with 7 bases aligning to TRBD2. TRBV23-1 is noted as an ORF with a role that remains uncertain. J was trimmed by 3 bases and V by 6 bases; bases with no gene match: 5. The CDR3 length is 13 residues. The CDR3 loop is CASRREVNYEQYF. CDR3 nucleotide sequence: TGCGCCAGCAGACGGGAGGTGAACTACGAGCAGTACTTC.

The chain employs TRBV29-1 and TRBJ2-6, with D possibly called TRBD1 or TRBD2 (5 bases each). The CDR3 has 13 amino acids. CDR1 is SQVTM and CDR2 is ANQGSEA in the germline V gene. V dropped 4 bases and J dropped 4 bases, with 8 bases sitting between them. Here the CDR3 reads CSVGGFGANVLTF. Written as DNA, the CDR3 is TGCAGCGTTGGGGGGTTCGGGGCCAACGTCCTGACTTTC.

V usage is TRBV5-1 and J usage is TRBJ1-4; a weak D match, TRBD1 (5 bases). This CDR3 region has 14 residues. Per the germline V gene, CDR1 is SGHRS and CDR2 is YFSETQ. Trimming shortened V by 1 base and J by 7 bases, and 11 bases separated the two germline ends. CDR3 DNA: TGCGCCAGCAGCTTGACGGGGGGGAGTGAAAAACTGTTTTTT. Protein: CASSLTGGSEKLFF.

The V and J genes are TRBV30 and TRBJ2-1, with 7 bases fitting TRBD2. This CDR3 is built from 14 residues. Losses at the gene ends were 2 bases for V and 3 bases for J; bases not matched to a gene: 4. Looked up from germline, CDR1 is GTSNPN and CDR2 is SVGIG (reference sequence). Written as DNA, the CDR3 is TGTGCCTGGAGTAGCGGGACGCTCTACAATGAGCAGTTCTTC. As protein: CAWSSGTLYNEQFF.

CDR3 sequence (DNA): TGTGCCAGCAGTTCGACCCCCACTAGGTCTGAGCAGTTCTTC. Translation gives CASSSTPTRSEQFF. The rearrangement uses TRBV6-5 and TRBJ2-1; a weak D match, TRBD2 (5 bases). Germline V CDR1 and CDR2: MNHEY, SVGAGI. The CDR3 totals 14 residues. V was shortened by 4 bases and J by 9 bases, with 16 bases between the two germline ends.

J is TRBJ2-1 and V is TRBV20-1; D gene unclear. The CDR3 is made up of 11 amino acids. Deletions cut 3 bases from V and 5 bases from J, with 5 bases between. The germline gives CDR1 DFQATT, CDR2 SNEGSKA (reference sequence). This chain's CDR3 is CSASFHNEQFF. The CDR3 DNA is TGCAGTGCTAGTTTCCACAATGAGCAGTTCTTC.

The chain recombines TRBV6-5 with TRBJ1-3, with D unresolved. The V gene's germline CDR1 is MNHEY and CDR2 SVGAGI. CDR3 length: 15 amino acids. With 4 bases removed from V and 0 bases from J, the gap between germline ends came to 10 bases. The CDR3 reads CASSSDIYSGNTIYF. The CDR3 bases are TGTGCCAGCAGTTCAGACATCTACTCTGGAAACACCATATATTTT.

This clone was seen only once. This chain uses TRBV10-3 with TRBJ1-5; a weak D match, TRBD1 (6 bases). Trimming cost V 3 bases and J 4 bases, with 10 bases left between them. The length of the CDR3 is 14 residues. Germline-derived CDR1 and CDR2 are ENHRY and SYGVKD. The CDR3 loop reads CAISDWGTNQPQHF. In DNA form, the CDR3 reads TGTGCCATCAGTGATTGGGGGACAAATCAGCCCCAGCATTTT.

This clone was seen more than once but under ten times. The chain recombines TRBV6-6 with TRBJ1-5; D is unresolved. Germline CDR1 MNHNY, CDR2 SVGAGI (reference sequence). This CDR3 has 14 amino acids. V shed 6 bases and J shed 2 bases, with 11 bases lying between them. CDR3 residues: CASRPDLGNQPQHF. For the CDR3, the DNA is TGTGCCAGCAGGCCAGACCTGGGCAATCAGCCCCAGCATTTT.

V gene TRBV6-1 combines with J gene TRBJ2-1; 7 bases are shared with TRBD1. Trimming removed 8 bases from V and 6 bases from J; junction bases left unmatched: 7. CDR3 length equals 13 residues. The germline V gene encodes CDR1 MNHNS and CDR2 SASEGT. DNA for the CDR3: TGTGCCAGCTCGATAGACAGGGTCAATGAGCAGTTCTTC. This gives the protein CASSIDRVNEQFF.

The chain links TRBV5-1 to TRBJ2-1; 7 nucleotides align to TRBD2. After removal of 1 base from V and 3 bases from J, the junction contained 7 bases not matched to a gene. Germline values: CDR1 SGHRS, CDR2 YFSETQ. The CDR3 totals 16 residues. The CDR3, as DNA: TGCGCCAGCAGCTTGTTGGGAGGGCCGATCTACAATGAGCAGTTCTTC. It codes for CASSLLGGPIYNEQFF.

This clone was recorded a few times. This rearrangement joins TRBV7-2 to TRBJ2-1; TRBD1 might be the D (5 bases). Per the germline V gene, CDR1 is SGHTA and CDR2 is FQGNSA. V lost 4 bases, J lost 8 bases, and 12 bases lay in between. This CDR3 comprises 13 residues. The DNA of the CDR3 is TGTGCCAGCAGCTCAAGGGGTCCCGATGAGCAGTTCTTC. Translation gives CASSSRGPDEQFF.

This clone is medium-sized in the sample. The chain is built from TRBV4-1 and TRBJ2-7; the match to TRBD1 covers 8 bases. The CDR3 has 15 residues. V shed 4 bases and J 5 bases; nucleotides not matched to a gene: 10. Germline V gene sequence: CDR1 MGHRA, CDR2 YSYEKL. The CDR3 DNA reads TGCGCCAGCAGCCTACCTGGACAGGGCGTCCACGAGCAGTACTTC. This translates into CASSLPGQGVHEQYF.

CDR3 bases: TGTGCCAGCAGCCCGGACGGGCGTTACTACAATGAGCAGTTCTTC. This translates into CASSPDGRYYNEQFF. This chain joins TRBV7-3 and TRBJ2-1, with unresolved D. CDR1 SGHTA and CDR2 FQGTGA come from the germline V gene. The CDR3 covers 15 residues. The V and J ends lost 5 bases and 3 bases respectively, with 14 bases between them.

The rearrangement joins TRBV28 to TRBJ1-1; D is uncertain. V was shortened by 5 bases and J by 2 bases, with 12 bases between the two germline ends. This CDR3 has 14 residues. Germline loops: CDR1 MDHEN, CDR2 SYDVKM. CDR3 amino acids: CASSPSLVNTEAFF. The DNA of the CDR3 is TGTGCCAGCAGTCCCTCTCTCGTAAACACTGAAGCTTTCTTT. The entire variable domain, with the rest obtained from reference TRBV28 and TRBJ1-1, is as follows: DVKVTQSSRYLVKRTGEKVFLECVQDMDHENMFWYRQDPGLGLRLIYFSYDVKMKEKGDIPEGYSVSREKKERFSLILESASTNQTSMYLCASSPSLVNTEAFFGQGTRLTVV.

The chain recombines TRBV5-1 with TRBJ2-3; 7 bases match TRBD2. The CDR3 runs 15 residues. The germline V gene has CDR1 SGHRS and CDR2 YFSETQ. V lost 1 base to trimming and J lost 3 bases; unmatched junction nucleotides: 5. Here the CDR3 reads CASSLRGVRTDTQYF. CDR3 DNA sequence: TGCGCCAGCAGCTTGCGGGGGGTGCGGACAGATACGCAGTATTTT.

This chain connects TRBV6-5 to TRBJ2-1, with TRBD2 matching 7 bases. V lost 2 bases to trimming and J lost 3 bases; unmatched junction nucleotides: 7. CDR1 is MNHEY, CDR2 SVGAGI, per germline. CDR3 size: 16 residues. CDR3 amino acids: CASSYGLDLIYNEQFF. The CDR3 bases are TGTGCCAGCAGTTACGGACTAGACCTGATCTACAATGAGCAGTTCTTC.